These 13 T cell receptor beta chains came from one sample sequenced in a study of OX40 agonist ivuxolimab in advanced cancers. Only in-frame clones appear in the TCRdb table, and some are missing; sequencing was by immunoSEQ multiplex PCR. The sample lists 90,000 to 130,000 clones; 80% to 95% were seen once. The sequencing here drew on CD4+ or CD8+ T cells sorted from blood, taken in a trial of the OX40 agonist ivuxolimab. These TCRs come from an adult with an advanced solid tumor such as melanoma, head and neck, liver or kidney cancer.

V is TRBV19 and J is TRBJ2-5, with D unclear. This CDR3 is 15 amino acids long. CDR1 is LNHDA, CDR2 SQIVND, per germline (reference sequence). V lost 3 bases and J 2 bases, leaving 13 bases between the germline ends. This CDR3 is CASSISRTVQETQYF. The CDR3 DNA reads TGTGCCAGTAGTATTTCCAGGACGGTTCAAGAGACCCAGTACTTC.

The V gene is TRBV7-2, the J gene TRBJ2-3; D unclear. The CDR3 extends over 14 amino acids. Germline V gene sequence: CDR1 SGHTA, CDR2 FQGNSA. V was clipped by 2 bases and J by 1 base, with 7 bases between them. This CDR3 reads CASSLYKGTDTQYF. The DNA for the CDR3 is TGTGCCAGCAGCTTATACAAGGGCACAGATACGCAGTATTTT.

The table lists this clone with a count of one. The CDR3 reads CASSALTAGGVDTQYF. DNA for the CDR3: TGTGCCAGTAGTGCACTGACAGCGGGAGGGGTGGATACGCAGTATTTT. The rearrangement joins TRBV19 to TRBJ2-3, with 10 bases matching TRBD2. The CDR3 is 16 residues long. Germline CDR1 is LNHDA and CDR2 is SQIVND (reference sequence). V lost 5 bases to trimming and J lost 6 bases; unmatched junction nucleotides: 11. Full variable domain (rest looked up from reference TRBV19 and TRBJ2-3): DGGITQSPKYLFRKEGQNVTLSCEQNLNHDAMYWYRQDPGQGLRLIYYSQIVNDFQKGDIAEGYSVSREKKESFPLTVTSAQKNPTAFYLCASSALTAGGVDTQYFGPGTRLTVL.

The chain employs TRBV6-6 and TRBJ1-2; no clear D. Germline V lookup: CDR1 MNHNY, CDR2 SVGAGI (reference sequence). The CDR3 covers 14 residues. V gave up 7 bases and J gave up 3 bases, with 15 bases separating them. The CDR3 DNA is TGTGCCAGCACCTCCGGGATACGCGACTATGGCTACACCTTC. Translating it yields CASTSGIRDYGYTF.

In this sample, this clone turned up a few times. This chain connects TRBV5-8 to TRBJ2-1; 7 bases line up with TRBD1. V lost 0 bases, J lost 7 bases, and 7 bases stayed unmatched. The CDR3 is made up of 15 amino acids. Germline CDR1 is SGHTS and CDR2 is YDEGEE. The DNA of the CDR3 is TGTGCCAGCAGCTTGGGTGGCCAGGGGGTGAATGAGCAGTTCTTC. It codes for CASSLGGQGVNEQFF.

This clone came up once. The CDR3, as DNA: TGCGCCAGCAGCCAGGGACAGCCGAATGAAAAACTGTTTTTT. Amino acid sequence: CASSQGQPNEKLFF. J is TRBJ1-4 and V is TRBV5-1, with TRBD1 matching over 7 bases. This CDR3 is 14 amino acids long. In germline, CDR1 is SGHRS, CDR2 YFSETQ. The V gene end was trimmed by 4 bases and the J gene end by 5 bases; junction bases not matched to a gene: 5.

CDR3 DNA sequence: TGTGCCAGCAGCGTTACAGGGGCAGATACGCAGTATTTT. It yields the protein CASSVTGADTQYF. The V gene is TRBV9, the J gene TRBJ2-3, with TRBD1 identical over 7 bases. The length of the CDR3 is 13 residues. V shed 2 bases, J shed 4 bases, and the junction held 1 base outside the gene matches. Looked up from germline, CDR1 is SGDLS and CDR2 is YYNGEE.

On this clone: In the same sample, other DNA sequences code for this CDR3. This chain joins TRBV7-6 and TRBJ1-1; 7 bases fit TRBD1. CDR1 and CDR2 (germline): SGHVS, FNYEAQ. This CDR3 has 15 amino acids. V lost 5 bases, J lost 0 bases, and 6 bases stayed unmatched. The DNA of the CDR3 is TGTGCCAGCAGCCCTCCGACAGGGATGAACACTGAAGCTTTCTTT. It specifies CASSPPTGMNTEAFF.

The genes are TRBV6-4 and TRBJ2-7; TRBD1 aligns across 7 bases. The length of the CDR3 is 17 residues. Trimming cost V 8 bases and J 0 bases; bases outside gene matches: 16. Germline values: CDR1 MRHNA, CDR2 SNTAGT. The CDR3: CASHKTGTDTNSYEQYF. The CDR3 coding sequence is TGTGCCAGCCACAAGACAGGGACAGACACTAACTCCTACGAGCAGTACTTC.

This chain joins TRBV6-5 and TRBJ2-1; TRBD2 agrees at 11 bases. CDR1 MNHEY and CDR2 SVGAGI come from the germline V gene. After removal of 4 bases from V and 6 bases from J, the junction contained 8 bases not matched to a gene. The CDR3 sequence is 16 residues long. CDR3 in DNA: TGTGCCAGCAGTTCCCCGACTAGCGGGGTAGGCAATGAGCAGTTCTTC. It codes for CASSSPTSGVGNEQFF.

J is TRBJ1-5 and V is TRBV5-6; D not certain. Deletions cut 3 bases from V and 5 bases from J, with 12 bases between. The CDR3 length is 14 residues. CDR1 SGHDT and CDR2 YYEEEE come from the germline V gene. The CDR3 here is CASSSGLLDQPQHF. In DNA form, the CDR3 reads TGTGCCAGCAGCTCGGGTCTCCTTGATCAGCCCCAGCATTTT.

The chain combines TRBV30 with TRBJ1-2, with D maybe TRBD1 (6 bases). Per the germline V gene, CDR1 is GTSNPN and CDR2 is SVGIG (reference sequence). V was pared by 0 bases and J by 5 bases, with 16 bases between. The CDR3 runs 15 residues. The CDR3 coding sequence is TGTGCCTGGAGTGTAGTGGCAGGGGTAGGGTATGGCTACACCTTC. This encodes CAWSVVAGVGYGYTF.

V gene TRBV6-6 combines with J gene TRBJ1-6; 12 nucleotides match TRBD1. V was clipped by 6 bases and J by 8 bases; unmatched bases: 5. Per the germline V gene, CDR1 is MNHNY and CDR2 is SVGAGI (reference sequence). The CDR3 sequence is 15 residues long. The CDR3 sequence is CASRAGTGGDSPLHF. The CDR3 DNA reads TGTGCCAGCAGAGCCGGGACAGGGGGCGATTCACCCCTCCACTTT.